The rows below give T cell receptor beta chains drawn from one sample of a study of control samples from healthy donors and cancer patients. Repertoires were generated with immunoSEQ multiplex PCR, while TCRdb's copy carries only in-frame clones and drops some. The sample includes some 89,000 clones, approximately 89% seen only once; the top ten take around 21%. Sequences were obtained from blood. The receptors come from a man aged 25-45 years in good health. Each CDR3 is given with its conserved first and last residue. D genes are given only for firm matches. Some rows mark clone size as missing; the rest say once, few, many or name a class of expanded clone.

v_call	d_call	clone_size	j_call	cdr3_nt	cdr3_aa
TRBV2	TRBD1	.	TRBJ1-1	TGTGCCAGCAGGGGGAACAGGGGTACGGACACTGAAGCTTTCTTT	CASRGNRGTDTEAFF
TRBV4-1	.	.	TRBJ1-5	TGCGCCAGCAGCCAATACGGGGGGGTAGGTCAGCCCCAGCATTTT	CASSQYGGVGQPQHF
TRBV7-9	TRBD1	.	TRBJ1-4	TGTGCCAGCAGCCACCCGACAGGGGATGAAAAACTGTTTTTT	CASSHPTGDEKLFF
TRBV3-1/TRBV3-2	TRBD1	once	TRBJ1-1	TGTGCCAGCAGACGGACAGGGGACACTGAAGCTTTCTTT	CASRRTGDTEAFF
TRBV7-9	.	once	TRBJ1-2	TGTGCCAGCAGCCCTCGGTCGACCGATGGCTACACCTTC	CASSPRSTDGYTF
TRBV30	.	.	TRBJ1-6	TGTGCCTGGAGGACCCGTTCCGGGGCTAATTCACCCCTCCACTTT	CAWRTRSGANSPLHF
TRBV5-1	TRBD1	.	TRBJ2-2	TGCGCCAGCACCAGACAGGGTAAGACCGGGGAGCTGTTTTTT	CASTRQGKTGELFF
TRBV3-1/TRBV3-2	.	.	TRBJ2-3	TGTGCCAGCAGCCAAGAGAGCACAGATACGCAGTATTTT	CASSQESTDTQYF
TRBV14	.	.	TRBJ1-2	TGTGCCAGCAGCCAAGGACAGCATGGGAGTGGCTACACCTTC	CASSQGQHGSGYTF
TRBV5-1	.	.	TRBJ2-1	TGCGCCAGCAGCTTGGAAAGCGACTACAATGAGCAGTTCTTC	CASSLESDYNEQFF
TRBV5-5	.	.	TRBJ2-3	TGTGCCAGCAGCCCAAGCACAGATACGCAGTATTTT	CASSPSTDTQYF
TRBV6-5	TRBD1	.	TRBJ2-7	TGTGCCAGCGGGGGGTATGGACAGGGGAACAGCGAGCAGTACTTC	CASGGYGQGNSEQYF
TRBV13	.	many	TRBJ1-1	TGTGCCAGCAGCTTAGGCATGGGGGTGAACACTGAAGCTTTCTTT	CASSLGMGVNTEAFF
TRBV27	TRBD1	.	TRBJ1-2	TGTGCCAGCAGTTCGGCAACTGACAGGGACACTAACTATGGCTACACCTTC	CASSSATDRDTNYGYTF
TRBV6-4	.	.	TRBJ2-3	TGTGCCAGCAGTGAGGGGGGGGGCGCGGCAGATACGCAGTATTTT	CASSEGGGAADTQYF
TRBV4-2	TRBD2	.	TRBJ2-3	TGTGCCAGCAGCCAGGTAGCGGGGGGGGCCACAGATACGCAGTATTTT	CASSQVAGGATDTQYF
TRBV27	.	.	TRBJ2-2	TGTGCCAGCAGTTTGTCCCGGAACACCGGGGAGCTGTTTTTT	CASSLSRNTGELFF
TRBV5-1	TRBD1	.	TRBJ2-1	TGCGCCAGCAGCTCCCGGGACAGCTACAATGAGCAGTTCTTC	CASSSRDSYNEQFF
TRBV5-1	.	once	TRBJ1-6	TGCGCCAGCAGCGCGACCGGGACACATAATTCACCCCTCCACTTT	CASSATGTHNSPLHF
TRBV14	.	.	TRBJ1-1	TGTGCCAGCAGCCGGGGAGTGAAGACTGAAGCTTTCTTT	CASSRGVKTEAFF
TRBV3-1/TRBV3-2	TRBD1	.	TRBJ2-3	TGTGCCAGCAGCCCGGGACAGAAGACGCAGTATTTT	CASSPGQKTQYF
TRBV7-9	TRBD1	.	TRBJ1-2	TGTGCCAGCAGCCGGGACAGCAACCCACTCGGCTATGGCTACACCTTC	CASSRDSNPLGYGYTF
TRBV5-1	.	.	TRBJ2-6	TGCGCCAGCAGCTTGGGGGGGTCAGGGGCCAACGTCCTGACTTTC	CASSLGGSGANVLTF
TRBV28	.	.	TRBJ2-7	TGTGCCAGCAGTGAACCGGGCCACTACGAGCAGTACTTC	CASSEPGHYEQYF
TRBV18	TRBD1	few	TRBJ1-4	TGTGCCAGCTCACCGTCGGGACAGGCGTCTGTAAAACTGTTTTTT	CASSPSGQASVKLFF
TRBV28	TRBD1	.	TRBJ1-1	TGTGCCAGCAGCACAGCCGGGACAGGCGGGATGAACACTGAAGCTTTCTTT	CASSTAGTGGMNTEAFF
TRBV30	.	.	TRBJ2-7	TGTGCCTGCCCTCCGGGGGCCAACGAGCAGTACTTC	CACPPGANEQYF
TRBV6-5	.	.	TRBJ2-2	TGTGCCAGCATAGGCTATCCGAACACCGGGGAGCTGTTTTTT	CASIGYPNTGELFF
TRBV6-5	.	many	TRBJ1-2	TGTGCCCCCGTCCGTCGAAGGGAACACTATGGCTACACCTTC	CAPVRRREHYGYTF
TRBV7-9	TRBD2	once	TRBJ2-1	TGTGCCAGCAGCCCGGAGCGGGGAACAGCCTACAATGAGCAGTTCTTC	CASSPERGTAYNEQFF
TRBV7-9	.	.	TRBJ1-5	TGTGCCAGCAGCTTAGAGCGGACAGAATTTAAGCAGCCCCAGCATTTT	CASSLERTEFKQPQHF
TRBV9	.	once	TRBJ2-7	TGTGCCAGCAGCGTAGGGGGTGGTTTCGGCTACGAGCAGTACTTC	CASSVGGGFGYEQYF
TRBV6-5	.	.	TRBJ1-2	TGTGCCAGCAGACTGACAGAGGCTAACTATGGCTACACCTTC	CASRLTEANYGYTF
TRBV15	TRBD1	.	TRBJ2-1	TGTGCCACCAGCAGGGACAGGGCCGAGCAGTTCTTC	CATSRDRAEQFF
TRBV6-5	TRBD1	.	TRBJ1-2	TGTGCCAGCAGTTACTCGGGGACAGGGAACTATGGCTACACCTTC	CASSYSGTGNYGYTF
TRBV29-1	.	.	TRBJ2-1	TGCAGCGTTGGAGGGACGGGGGACAATGAGCAGTTCTTC	CSVGGTGDNEQFF
TRBV3-1/TRBV3-2	.	.	TRBJ1-2	TGTGCCAGCAGTCAAGGGAGCGGCTACACCTTC	CASSQGSGYTF
TRBV4-1	.	.	TRBJ2-2	TGCGCCAGCAGCCGAATTGACATAAGTACCGGGGAGCTGTTTTTT	CASSRIDISTGELFF
TRBV19	TRBD1	.	TRBJ2-2	TGTGCCAGTAGTACCCACAGGGGATGGACCGGGGAGCTGTTTTTT	CASSTHRGWTGELFF
TRBV5-6	TRBD1	.	TRBJ2-3	TGTGCCAGCAGCTCCTTACACCGGGACAGGGCATTTAGCACAGATACGCAGTATTTT	CASSSLHRDRAFSTDTQYF
TRBV19	.	.	TRBJ1-2	TGTGCCAGTAGTTTGGCGCAGGGGTATGGCTACACCTTC	CASSLAQGYGYTF
TRBV5-4	TRBD1	.	TRBJ1-2	TGTGCCAGCAGCTCCAGGGGGCCGGGGAAGTATGGCTACACCTTC	CASSSRGPGKYGYTF
TRBV6-5	.	.	TRBJ1-3	TGTGCCAGCAGTTACGGACCTGGAAACACCATATATTTT	CASSYGPGNTIYF
TRBV2	TRBD2	few	TRBJ2-1	TGTGCCAGCCTCCGGACTAGCGGGGGCGACAATGAGCAGTTCTTC	CASLRTSGGDNEQFF
TRBV7-9	.	.	TRBJ1-4	TGTGCCAGCAGCTTATTAGGAGGGGAAAAACTGTTTTTT	CASSLLGGEKLFF
TRBV24-1	.	.	TRBJ1-4	TGTGCCACCAGTGATTTCGGCGAAAAACTGTTTTTT	CATSDFGEKLFF
TRBV5-1	.	.	TRBJ1-1	TGCGCCAGCAGCTTGGCCCTGGGCGACACTGAAGCTTTCTTT	CASSLALGDTEAFF
TRBV5-1	TRBD2	.	TRBJ2-5	TGCGCCAGCAGCTTGGCGGGTAGCGGGGGTGAGACCCAGTACTTC	CASSLAGSGGETQYF
TRBV27	.	.	TRBJ2-7	TGTGCCAGCAGTTTATCTGGACAGTGGTACTACGAGCAGTACTTC	CASSLSGQWYYEQYF
TRBV11-2	.	.	TRBJ2-1	TGTGCCAGCAGCTCACCTTGGGGGACCCCGTTTCGCGAGCAGTTCTTC	CASSSPWGTPFREQFF
TRBV5-4	.	.	TRBJ2-4	TGTGCCAGCAGCTTGGGAGGGGAACGGAACATTCAGTACTTC	CASSLGGERNIQYF
TRBV25-1	TRBD1	.	TRBJ2-5	TGTGCCAGCAGGGGGACAGGGGCCGAGACCCAGTACTTC	CASRGTGAETQYF
TRBV29-1	.	.	TRBJ1-5	TGCAGCGTTGTAGACACAGTGGGCAATCAGCCCCAGCATTTT	CSVVDTVGNQPQHF